A single sample is the source of the 26 T cell receptor beta chains below, sequenced in a study of blood T cell repertoires in COVID-19. TCRdb's table, derived via immunoSEQ multiplex PCR, lists solely in-frame clones and lacks some. Of over 150,000 clones listed, about 85% are singletons. Source material: peripheral blood. The origin of the receptors is a man older than 75 with COVID-19, enrolled during active disease.

The J gene is TRBJ1-6, the V gene TRBV6-5; D gene unclear. With 6 bases removed from V and 3 bases from J, the gap between germline ends came to 9 bases. CDR1 and CDR2 from the germline V gene are MNHEY and SVGAGI. The CDR3 spans 14 residues. CDR3 region: CASRGRLYNSPLHF. CDR3 sequence (DNA): TGTGCCAGCAGGGGCCGGCTCTATAATTCACCCCTCCACTTT.

The chain is built from TRBV25-1 and TRBJ1-2; TRBD1 is a possible D gene (5 bases). The CDR3 totals 13 residues. Germline V gene data show CDR1 as MGHDK and CDR2 as SYGVNS. V lost 4 bases and J 7 bases, leaving 13 bases between the germline ends. CDR3 protein: CASSGKGQLGYTF. CDR3 DNA sequence: TGTGCCAGCAGTGGAAAGGGGCAACTTGGCTACACCTTC.

The chain links TRBV6-6 to TRBJ1-1; D is undetermined. This CDR3 has 13 amino acids. Trimming stripped 7 bases from V and 5 bases from J, with 14 bases between. Looked up from germline, CDR1 is MNHNY and CDR2 is SVGAGI (reference sequence). The CDR3 is CASTLAGGTEAFF. In nucleotides, the CDR3 is TGTGCCAGCACCCTTGCGGGAGGGACTGAAGCTTTCTTT.

The rearrangement joins TRBV3-1 (or the pseudogene TRBV3-2) to TRBJ1-1; no clear D. The CDR3 loop spans 13 amino acids. The germline V gene encodes CDR1 LGHDT and CDR2 YNNKEL (reference sequence). V shed 1 base and J shed 11 bases, with 14 bases lying between them. The DNA for the CDR3 is TGTGCCAGCAGCCAAGGGTTCACCGCGGAGGCTTTCTTT. This gives the protein CASSQGFTAEAFF.

This chain connects TRBV7-9 to TRBJ1-2; D not resolved. This CDR3 is 12 amino acids long. V was shortened by 2 bases and J by 3 bases, with 4 bases between the two germline ends. Germline loops: CDR1 SEHNR, CDR2 FQNEAQ (reference sequence). CDR3 bases: TGTGCCAGCAGCTTACTAGACTATGGCTACACCTTC. Its protein product is CASSLLDYGYTF.

The chain couples TRBV11-3 to TRBJ1-2; D uncertain. V was cut by 4 bases and J by 0 bases, with 6 bases left in between. Per germline, CDR1 SGHNT and CDR2 YENEEA. This CDR3 comprises 13 residues. For the CDR3, the DNA is TGTGCCAGCAGCTCGTCGGCTAACTATGGCTACACCTTC. This encodes CASSSSANYGYTF.

The chain links TRBV28 to TRBJ2-1; 10 bases agree with TRBD2. V trimming: 6 bases; J trimming: 7 bases; junction bases outside the gene matches: 0. Germline V gene lookup returns CDR1 MDHEN and CDR2 SYDVKM. This CDR3 region has 12 residues. Here the CDR3 reads CASRLAGNEQFF. CDR3 nucleotides: TGTGCCAGCAGACTAGCGGGGAATGAGCAGTTCTTC.

The chain recombines TRBV19 with TRBJ1-5; the match to TRBD1 covers 7 bases. The junction had 6 bases not matched to a gene; V was cut back by 6 bases and J by 1 base. There are 15 residues in the CDR3. Germline CDR1 reads LNHDA; CDR2 reads SQIVND (reference sequence). The CDR3 spells CASSLYRGSNQPQHF. CDR3 nucleotides: TGTGCCAGTAGCCTCTACAGGGGAAGCAATCAGCCCCAGCATTTT.

The chain recombines TRBV12-5 with TRBJ2-4; maybe TRBD2 (6 bases). Germline V lookup: CDR1 LGHNT, CDR2 FRNRAP. This CDR3 is built from 14 residues. V dropped 4 bases and J dropped 0 bases, with 7 bases sitting between them. CDR3: CASGSEGAKNIQYF. DNA of the CDR3: TGTGCTAGTGGTTCGGAGGGAGCCAAAAACATTCAGTACTTC.

The chain combines TRBV7-9 with TRBJ1-1, with 9 bases that match TRBD1. The germline V gene encodes CDR1 SEHNR and CDR2 FQNEAQ (reference sequence). This CDR3 spans 15 amino acids. V shed 4 bases, J shed 1 base, and the junction held 4 bases outside the gene matches. Here the CDR3 reads CASSWTGAGNTEAFF. CDR3 DNA: TGTGCCAGCAGCTGGACAGGGGCCGGGAACACTGAAGCTTTCTTT.

The CDR3 reads CASSHRRGTETQYF. Here the CDR3 DNA reads TGCGCCAGCAGCCACCGACGGGGGACAGAGACCCAGTACTTC. The rearrangement joins TRBV4-1 to TRBJ2-5, with a possible D match to TRBD2 (6 bases). Trimming pared 3 bases from V and 4 bases from J, leaving 12 bases between. The CDR3 is 14 residues long. CDR1 and CDR2 from the germline V gene are MGHRA and YSYEKL.

The chain is built from TRBV6-2 or TRBV6-3 and TRBJ2-4; TRBD2 aligns across 7 bases. The CDR3 runs to 14 residues. The germline V gene has CDR1 MNHEY and CDR2 SVGEGT. V trimming: 4 bases; J trimming: 0 bases; junction bases outside the gene matches: 0. The CDR3 region is CASSSGGAKNIQYF. The CDR3 nucleotides read TGTGCCAGCAGTTCGGGGGGAGCCAAAAACATTCAGTACTTC.

The chain joins TRBV5-6 to TRBJ2-3; 12 nucleotides match TRBD2. Trimming removed 4 bases from V and 2 bases from J; junction bases left unmatched: 5. The germline V gene encodes CDR1 SGHDT and CDR2 YYEEEE. CDR3 size: 16 residues. The CDR3 nucleotides are TGTGCCAGCAGCCCTACTAGCGGGGGGTACACAGATACGCAGTATTTT. This gives the protein CASSPTSGGYTDTQYF.

The chain joins TRBV6-1 to TRBJ1-4; D perhaps matches TRBD1 (5 bases). The V end lost 1 base, the J end lost 4 bases, and 10 bases lay between the germline ends. The length of the CDR3 is 15 residues. Germline V gives CDR1 MNHNS, CDR2 SASEGT. Here the CDR3 reads CASSEVQAINEKLFF. The CDR3 coding sequence is TGTGCCAGCAGTGAAGTACAGGCTATTAATGAAAAACTGTTTTTT.

V gene TRBV28 combines with J gene TRBJ1-6; 7 bases align to TRBD1. V lost 5 bases, J lost 7 bases, and 11 bases stayed unmatched. The CDR3 has 16 residues. The V gene's germline CDR1 is MDHEN and CDR2 SYDVKM. CDR3 coding DNA: TGTGCCAGCAGTCCCCACCCGACAGGGCGAAATTCACCCCTCCACTTT. Protein product: CASSPHPTGRNSPLHF.

The V and J genes are TRBV11-3 and TRBJ2-3; the D is unclear. The CDR3 length is 14 residues. Germline lookup yields CDR1 SGHNT and CDR2 YENEEA. V lost 2 bases and J lost 0, with 6 bases in between. The CDR3 spells CASSLSGSTDTQYF. CDR3 bases: TGTGCCAGCAGCTTAAGTGGCAGCACAGATACGCAGTATTTT.

The chain employs TRBV19 and TRBJ1-5; weak D call: TRBD1 (5 bases). The length of the CDR3 is 15 residues. Germline CDR1 reads LNHDA; CDR2 reads SQIVND (reference sequence). V was trimmed by 7 bases and J by 0 bases, leaving 13 bases between them. In DNA form, the CDR3 reads TGTGCCAGTAAGGGCGGGGGGTATAGCAATCAGCCCCAGCATTTT. Protein sequence: CASKGGGYSNQPQHF.

For this clone: Other nucleotide sequences from this sample produce the same CDR3. The rearrangement joins TRBV6-6 to TRBJ1-5; possible D gene TRBD1, 6 bases. This CDR3 is 14 amino acids long. The ends were cut back, 6 bases at V and 2 bases at J, with 11 bases in the middle. From germline, CDR1 is MNHNY and CDR2 SVGAGI (reference sequence). CDR3 bases: TGTGCCAGCAGCCCTTACAGGGGCAATCAGCCCCAGCATTTT. Encoded protein: CASSPYRGNQPQHF.

The V gene is TRBV7-2, the J gene TRBJ1-5; 7 bases match TRBD1. V gave up 5 bases and J gave up 7 bases; unmatched junction bases: 11. Germline V gene sequence: CDR1 SGHTA, CDR2 FQGNSA. The CDR3 loop spans 15 amino acids. CDR3 sequence: CASSLTGDQGQPQHF. The CDR3 DNA sequence: TGTGCCAGCAGCCTCACAGGGGATCAGGGGCAGCCCCAGCATTTT. The full variable domain, with the rest looked up from reference TRBV7-2 and TRBJ1-5, is GAGVSQSPSNKVTEKGKDVELRCDPISGHTALYWYRQSLGQGLEFLIYFQGNSAPDKSGLPSDRFSAERTGGSVSTLTIQRTQQEDSAVYLCASSLTGDQGQPQHFGDGTRLSIL.

The chain recombines TRBV28 with TRBJ2-7, with D tentatively TRBD1 (6 bases). Trimming took off 2 bases at V and 5 bases at J, with 13 bases between the two ends. The CDR3 sequence is 14 residues long. The germline CDR1 and CDR2 sequences are MDHEN and SYDVKM. CDR3 nucleotide sequence: TGTGCCAGCAGTTTAGGGTACAGGGCGGACGAGCAGTACTTC. It translates to CASSLGYRADEQYF.

The table lists this clone with a count of one. The chain joins TRBV5-8 to TRBJ1-1; no clear D. In germline, CDR1 is SGHTS, CDR2 YDEGEE. The ends were cut back, 0 bases at V and 2 bases at J, with 8 bases in the middle. The CDR3 totals 14 residues. The CDR3 loop reads CASSLGGINTEAFF. As DNA, the CDR3 is TGTGCCAGCAGCTTGGGAGGTATAAACACTGAAGCTTTCTTT.

The rearrangement joins TRBV12-5 to TRBJ1-1; unclear D gene. This CDR3 comprises 13 residues. V lost 2 bases and J 3 bases, leaving 7 bases between the germline ends. CDR1 and CDR2 from the germline V gene are LGHNT and FRNRAP. In DNA, the CDR3 is TGTGCTAGTGGTTTGAGATCGGACACTGAAGCTTTCTTT. It encodes CASGLRSDTEAFF.

The J gene is TRBJ1-4, the V gene TRBV3-1 (or the pseudogene TRBV3-2); possible D gene TRBD1, 5 bases. This CDR3 has 13 residues. CDR1 and CDR2 (germline): LGHDT, YNNKEL (reference sequence). Trimming pared 3 bases from V and 7 bases from J, leaving 9 bases between. The CDR3: CASSQGLFEKLFF. The DNA of the CDR3 is TGTGCCAGCAGCCAGGGACTGTTTGAAAAACTGTTTTTT.

This chain uses TRBV19 with TRBJ2-7; 9 nucleotides align to TRBD1. In germline, CDR1 is LNHDA, CDR2 SQIVND (reference sequence). This CDR3 is built from 17 residues. The V gene end was trimmed by 3 bases and the J gene end by 5 bases; junction bases not matched to a gene: 14. The CDR3 bases are TGTGCCAGTAGTATTAAGGGACAGGGATCTACCCAGAACGAGCAGTACTTC. Encoded protein: CASSIKGQGSTQNEQYF.

The J gene is TRBJ2-3, the V gene TRBV5-1; 11 positions agree with TRBD2. The trim removed 4 bases at V and 0 bases at J, leaving 4 bases unmatched. The CDR3 loop spans 16 amino acids. Germline CDR1 SGHRS, CDR2 YFSETQ. The CDR3 DNA is TGCGCCAGCAGCACCCGACTAGCGGGGAGCACAGATACGCAGTATTTT. This sequence encodes CASSTRLAGSTDTQYF.

V and J are TRBV28 and TRBJ1-2; TRBD1 matches 9 bases. The CDR3 consists of 14 residues. The trim removed 6 bases at V and 5 bases at J, leaving 7 bases unmatched. Germline values: CDR1 MDHEN, CDR2 SYDVKM. The CDR3 here is CASSEPGQGYGYTF. The CDR3 nucleotides read TGTGCCAGCAGCGAACCGGGACAGGGTTATGGCTACACCTTC.